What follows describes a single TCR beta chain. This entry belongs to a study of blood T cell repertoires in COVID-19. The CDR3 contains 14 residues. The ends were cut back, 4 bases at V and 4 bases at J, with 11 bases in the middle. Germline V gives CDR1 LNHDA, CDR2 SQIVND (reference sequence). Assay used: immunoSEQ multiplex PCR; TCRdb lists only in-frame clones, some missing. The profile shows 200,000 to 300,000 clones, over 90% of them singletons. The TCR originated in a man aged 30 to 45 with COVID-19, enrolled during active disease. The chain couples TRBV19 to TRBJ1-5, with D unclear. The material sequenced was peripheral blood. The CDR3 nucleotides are TGTGCCAGTAGTAAACTTGAACTGAATCAGCCCCAGCATTTT. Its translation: CASSKLELNQPQHF.